This T cell receptor beta chain was recovered during a study of OX40 agonist ivuxolimab in advanced cancers. This clone was seen only once. Method: immunoSEQ multiplex PCR; TCRdb's copy keeps in-frame clones and lacks some. The table lists some 77,000 clones, roughly 93% of them singletons. Germline V gives CDR1 LNHDA, CDR2 SQIVND (reference sequence). The junction had 7 bases not matched to a gene; V was cut back by 6 bases and J by 1 base. The CDR3 spans 15 residues. The clonotype was recovered from an adult with an advanced solid tumor such as melanoma, head and neck, liver or kidney cancer. This chain links TRBV19 with TRBJ2-3, with 7 bases fitting TRBD1. The sequencing used CD4+ or CD8+ T cells sorted from blood, collected in a trial of the OX40 agonist ivuxolimab. CDR3 protein: CASRTKTGGTDTQYF. The CDR3 coding sequence is TGTGCCAGTAGAACAAAAACAGGGGGCACAGATACGCAGTATTTT.